The clone carrying this T cell receptor beta chain has only a few counts. Its matching antigen is unknown. Germline V lookup: CDR1 MDHEN, CDR2 SYDVKM. The CDR3 is 17 residues long. Trimming shortened V by 5 bases and J by 0 bases, and 18 bases separated the two germline ends. Unique molecular identifiers featured in how the TCRbeta library was prepared. From the PCR reads, TCRdb called clonotypes with MiXCR, one entry per CDR3 protein. This sample has about 610,000 distinct CDR3 sequences, with over 25% found just once. This sample was included in a study of T-cell reconstitution after alpha-beta-depleted transplantation in children. General study findings and limits: From newly produced T cells came most of the T-cell counts and diversity one year after transplant. Surviving recipient T cells and thymic progenitors accounted for the high day-60 TCRbeta diversity observed in some patients.

The TCR was taken from a boy younger than two with Wiskott-Aldrich syndrome, due to receive a stem cell transplant. Sequenced material: PBMCs, taken before TCRalphabeta/CD19-depleted stem cell transplant. The V and J genes are TRBV28 and TRBJ2-3; maybe TRBD1 (6 bases). The CDR3 coding sequence is TGTGCCAGCAGTCCTCTCGGACAGCCTACTAGCACAGATACGCAGTATTTT. Translating gives CASSPLGQPTSTDTQYF.